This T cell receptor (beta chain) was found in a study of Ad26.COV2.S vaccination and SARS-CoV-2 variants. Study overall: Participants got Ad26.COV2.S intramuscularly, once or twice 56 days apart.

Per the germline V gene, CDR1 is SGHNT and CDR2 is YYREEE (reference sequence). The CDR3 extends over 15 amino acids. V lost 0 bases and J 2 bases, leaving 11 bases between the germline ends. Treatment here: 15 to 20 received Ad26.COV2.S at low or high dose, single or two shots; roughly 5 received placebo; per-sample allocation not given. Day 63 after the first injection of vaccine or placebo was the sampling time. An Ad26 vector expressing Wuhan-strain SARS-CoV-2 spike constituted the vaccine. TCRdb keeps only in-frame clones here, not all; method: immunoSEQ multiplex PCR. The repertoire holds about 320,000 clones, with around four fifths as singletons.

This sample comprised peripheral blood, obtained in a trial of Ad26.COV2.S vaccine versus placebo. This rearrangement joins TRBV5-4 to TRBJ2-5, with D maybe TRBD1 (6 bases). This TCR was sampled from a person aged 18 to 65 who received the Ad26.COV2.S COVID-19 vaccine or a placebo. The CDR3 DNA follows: TGTGCCAGCAGCTTGGGTGGCGGACAGCAAGAGACCCAGTACTTC. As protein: CASSLGGGQQETQYF. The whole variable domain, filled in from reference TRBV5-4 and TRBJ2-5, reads ETGVTQSPTHLIKTRGQQVTLRCSSQSGHNTVSWYQQALGQGPQFIFQYYREEENGRGNFPPRFSGLQFPNYSSELNVNALELDDSALYLCASSLGGGQQETQYFGPGTRLLVL.